This TCR beta chain was recorded in a study of identical twins. TCRdb re-called the 5' RACE reads through MiXCR, storing one row per CDR3 protein. The sample contains over 600,000 distinct CDR3 sequences, 21% of which appear only once. This clonotype has only a few counts. Antigen unknown. Trimming removed 5 bases from V and 6 bases from J; junction bases left unmatched: 9. The CDR3 extends over 14 amino acids. Findings and limits, study-wide: Fewer insertions marked abundant cord blood beta clonotypes; young adult naive trended weakly, memory not at all.

This same sample was also part of a study on T cells expressing NK-cell markers.

Sequences were obtained from PBMCs. This clonotype originated in a woman under 30 in good health. The chain joins TRBV12-3 or TRBV12-4 to TRBJ2-7; 8 bases line up with TRBD2. The CDR3 region has the DNA TGTGCCAGCAGTCCCCGACTAGCGCCAACCGAGCAGTACTTC. Protein: CASSPRLAPTEQYF.